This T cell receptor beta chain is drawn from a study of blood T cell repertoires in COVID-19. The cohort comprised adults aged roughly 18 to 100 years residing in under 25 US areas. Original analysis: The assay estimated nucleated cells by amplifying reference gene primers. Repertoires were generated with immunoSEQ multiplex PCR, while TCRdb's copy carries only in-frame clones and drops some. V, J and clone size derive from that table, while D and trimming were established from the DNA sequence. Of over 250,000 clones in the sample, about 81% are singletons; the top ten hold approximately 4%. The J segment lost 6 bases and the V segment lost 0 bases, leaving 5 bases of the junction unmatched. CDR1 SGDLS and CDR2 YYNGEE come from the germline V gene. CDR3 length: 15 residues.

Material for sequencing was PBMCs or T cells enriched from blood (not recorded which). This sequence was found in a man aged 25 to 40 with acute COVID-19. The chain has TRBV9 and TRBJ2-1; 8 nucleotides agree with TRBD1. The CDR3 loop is CASSVGTGKFNEQFF. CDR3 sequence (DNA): TGTGCCAGCAGCGTAGGGACAGGGAAGTTCAATGAGCAGTTCTTC.